Shown below are 18 T cell receptor beta chains from a single sample sequenced in a study of blood T cell repertoires in COVID-19. The assay was immunoSEQ multiplex PCR, and TCRdb's table has in-frame clones only and misses some. The profile shows 200,000 to 250,000 clones, about 90% of them singletons. The sequencing input was peripheral blood. These TCRs come from a woman in her 30s who had recovered from COVID-19.

V gene TRBV6-1 combines with J gene TRBJ2-7; D perhaps matches TRBD2 (6 bases). Germline V lookup: CDR1 MNHNS, CDR2 SASEGT. This CDR3 is built from 16 residues. Trimming stripped 1 base from V and 4 bases from J, with 17 bases between. The CDR3 reads CASSEEEGHGTYEQYF. DNA of the CDR3: TGTGCCAGCAGTGAAGAAGAAGGACATGGGACTTACGAGCAGTACTTC.

The chain uses TRBV6-1 and TRBJ2-7; the D gene is possibly TRBD1 (6 bases). V lost 2 bases to trimming and J lost 0 bases, with 14 bases between them. CDR1 MNHNS and CDR2 SASEGT come from the germline V gene. The CDR3 contains 16 residues. For the CDR3, the DNA is TGTGCCAGCAGTGAACTAGTGACAGGTTCCTCCTACGAGCAGTACTTC. This translates into CASSELVTGSSYEQYF.

The chain recombines TRBV30 with TRBJ2-2; the match to TRBD2 covers 10 bases. V trimming: 2 bases; J trimming: 0 bases; junction bases outside the gene matches: 21. The V gene's germline CDR1 is GTSNPN and CDR2 SVGIG (reference sequence). The CDR3 totals 22 residues. DNA of the CDR3: TGTGCCTGGAGTCTCCACGCTCGCTTTAGCGGGAGGACCGGAACGAACACCGGGGAGCTGTTTTTT. Its protein product is CAWSLHARFSGRTGTNTGELFF.

The chain employs TRBV29-1 and TRBJ1-1; TRBD1 agrees at 10 bases. Germline V gene data show CDR1 as SQVTM and CDR2 as ANQGSEA. The CDR3 loop spans 14 amino acids. Losses at the gene ends were 7 bases for V and 3 bases for J; bases not matched to a gene: 8. DNA of the CDR3: TGCAGCGCTACGACAGGGGGCGCGGACACTGAAGCTTTCTTT. Translated: CSATTGGADTEAFF.

The rearrangement uses TRBV7-9 and TRBJ2-7; the match to TRBD2 covers 12 bases. The CDR3 is 15 residues long. Losses at the gene ends were 0 bases for V and 7 bases for J; bases not matched to a gene: 4. In germline, CDR1 is SEHNR, CDR2 FQNEAQ (reference sequence). The CDR3: CASSLALAGGQEQYF. The CDR3 DNA reads as TGTGCCAGCAGCTTAGCACTAGCGGGGGGCCAGGAGCAGTACTTC.

The V and J genes are TRBV2 and TRBJ2-5; D might be TRBD1 (5 bases). Trimming shortened V by 1 base and J by 3 bases, and 9 bases separated the two germline ends. There are 14 residues in the CDR3. Germline lookup yields CDR1 SNHLY and CDR2 FYNNEI. CDR3 region: CASSEERGKETQYF. In nucleotides, the CDR3 is TGTGCCAGCAGTGAAGAAAGGGGAAAAGAGACCCAGTACTTC.

Turning to this clone: Within the sample, other DNA sequences also encode this same CDR3. V usage is TRBV5-4 and J usage is TRBJ1-2, with no clear D. Per germline, CDR1 SGHNT and CDR2 YYREEE (reference sequence). This CDR3 is 13 amino acids long. V gave up 1 base and J gave up 2 bases, with 6 bases separating them. The CDR3, as DNA: TGTGCCAGCAGCTTGAGAGGGAACTATGGCTACACCTTC. The encoded protein is CASSLRGNYGYTF. Filled out from reference TRBV5-4 and TRBJ1-2, the complete variable domain reads ETGVTQSPTHLIKTRGQQVTLRCSSQSGHNTVSWYQQALGQGPQFIFQYYREEENGRGNFPPRFSGLQFPNYSSELNVNALELDDSALYLCASSLRGNYGYTFGSGTRLTVV.

In this sample, this clone turned up once. V usage is TRBV29-1 and J usage is TRBJ2-3; TRBD1 agrees at 7 bases. Germline CDR1 reads SQVTM; CDR2 reads ANQGSEA. The CDR3 extends over 14 amino acids. V dropped 6 bases and J dropped 2; count of bases not matched to a gene: 8. For the CDR3, the DNA is TGCAGCGTCCAGGGGGACAGTTTCACAGATACGCAGTATTTT. The encoded protein is CSVQGDSFTDTQYF.

V usage is TRBV27 and J usage is TRBJ1-1, with 8 positions matching TRBD1. The CDR3 loop spans 14 amino acids. CDR1 and CDR2 (germline): MNHEY, SMNVEV (reference sequence). Trimming took 5 bases from V and 5 from J; bases not matched to a gene: 7. The DNA for the CDR3 is TGTGCCAGCAGTCAACAGGGGGAGGGAACTGAAGCTTTCTTT. The encoded protein is CASSQQGEGTEAFF.

The genes are TRBV7-6 and TRBJ2-3, with TRBD2 matching over 9 bases. This CDR3 comprises 17 residues. V was pared by 0 bases and J by 6 bases, with 10 bases of the junction left unmatched. Germline CDR1 reads SGHVS; CDR2 reads FNYEAQ. The CDR3 region is CASSLALAGVARDTQYF. CDR3 DNA sequence: TGTGCCAGCAGCTTAGCGTTAGCGGGGGTCGCGAGGGATACGCAGTATTTT.

This rearrangement joins TRBV5-8 to TRBJ2-3; D call uncertain. Trimming removed 4 bases from V and 10 bases from J, with 13 bases in between. This CDR3 is built from 12 residues. Germline V gives CDR1 SGHTS, CDR2 YDEGEE. The CDR3: CASSTLIPPQYF. The CDR3 nucleotides read TGTGCCAGCAGCACCCTAATCCCTCCGCAGTATTTT. The whole variable domain, remainder taken from reference TRBV5-8 and TRBJ2-3, is EAGVTQSPTHLIKTRGQQATLRCSPISGHTSVYWYQQALGLGLQFLLWYDEGEERNRGNFPPRFSGRQFPNYSSELNVNALELEDSALYLCASSTLIPPQYFGPGTRLTVL.

This clone has just a few counts. V is TRBV4-1 and J is TRBJ1-2; 7 nucleotides agree with TRBD1. There are 17 residues in the CDR3. The V segment lost 1 base and the J segment 8 bases; nucleotides outside the gene matches: 16. Germline V CDR1 and CDR2: MGHRA, YSYEKL. The CDR3 loop reads CASSQATGTVNLSGYTF. DNA for the CDR3: TGCGCCAGCAGCCAAGCTACCGGGACAGTTAACCTCTCAGGCTACACCTTC.

The chain is built from TRBV7-8 and TRBJ1-2, with TRBD1 identical over 8 bases. V trimming: 4 bases; J trimming: 4 bases; junction bases outside the gene matches: 5. Per the germline V gene, CDR1 is SGHVS and CDR2 is FQNEAQ. The CDR3 covers 14 residues. The CDR3 DNA reads as TGTGCCAGCAGCTCCGGACAGGGTGGCTATGGCTACACCTTC. Amino acid sequence: CASSSGQGGYGYTF.

This CDR3 reads CASSESVLLSGNTIYF. For the CDR3, the DNA is TGTGCCAGCAGTGAAAGTGTACTCCTCTCTGGAAACACCATATATTTT. The rearrangement uses TRBV25-1 and TRBJ1-3; D unresolved. Germline V gene lookup returns CDR1 MGHDK and CDR2 SYGVNS. V was cut by 2 bases and J by 0 bases, with 11 bases left in between. CDR3 size: 16 residues.

The rearrangement uses TRBV7-6 and TRBJ2-3; D gene ambiguous. The germline V and J ends were trimmed by 5 bases and 0 bases, with 15 bases remaining between them. Germline V gene data show CDR1 as SGHVS and CDR2 as FNYEAQ. The CDR3 length is 16 residues. The CDR3 nucleotides are TGTGCCAGCAGCCACCTCGAGCACGGGAGCACAGATACGCAGTATTTT. Its translation is CASSHLEHGSTDTQYF.

About this clone itself: A read error may account for a junction end that differs from germline. The V call is TRBV5-1, the J call TRBJ2-3, with TRBD1 matching 8 bases. The length of the CDR3 is 11 residues. Looked up from germline, CDR1 is SGHRS and CDR2 is YFSETQ. The CDR3 DNA reads TGCGCCAGCAGCCTCCGGGACAGGAATCGGTTT. It yields the protein CASSLRDRNRF.

This chain connects TRBV2 to TRBJ1-4; 9 bases line up with TRBD1. The CDR3 covers 16 residues. Germline V gene data show CDR1 as SNHLY and CDR2 as FYNNEI. With 1 base clipped from V and 4 bases from J, the junction kept 4 bases outside the gene matches. CDR3 amino acids: CASSEDRGRNNEKLFF. The CDR3 nucleotides read TGTGCCAGCAGTGAAGACAGGGGGCGGAATAATGAAAAACTGTTTTTT. The whole variable domain, remainder taken from reference TRBV2 and TRBJ1-4, is EPEVTQTPSHQVTQMGQEVILRCVPISNHLYFYWYRQILGQKVEFLVSFYNNEISEKSEIFDDQFSVERPDGSNFTLKIRSTKLEDSAMYFCASSEDRGRNNEKLFFGSGTQLSVL.

The chain links TRBV13 to TRBJ1-6; the match to TRBD1 covers 9 bases. There are 18 residues in the CDR3. In germline, CDR1 is PRHDT, CDR2 FYEKMQ (reference sequence). V gave up 2 bases and J gave up 0 bases; unmatched junction bases: 5. The CDR3 region is CASSLTTGGSSYNSPLHF. The CDR3 region has the DNA TGTGCCAGCAGCTTAACTACAGGGGGCAGCTCCTATAATTCACCCCTCCACTTT.